This T cell receptor (beta chain) was observed in a study of response to subunit inactivated influenza vaccine. The study, taken as a whole, reports: After each seasonal influenza vaccination, few new T cells are recruited, the authors suggested.

V shed 0 bases and J shed 8 bases, with 22 bases lying between them. The CDR3 has 16 residues. From germline, CDR1 is SQVTM and CDR2 ANQGSEA. This clonotype was found a few times. The antigen remains undetermined. MiXCR was run by TCRdb on the RT-PCR reads, yielding one entry per CDR3 protein. Counted here are about 300,000 distinct CDR3 sequences, around a fifth occurring once; the ten biggest clones make up about 10%. V is TRBV29-1 and J is TRBJ1-2; tentatively, D is TRBD1 (6 bases). Source: PBMCs from blood, taken less than 22 months after vaccination. The sequence was obtained from a man aged 50 to 75 who received an inactivated influenza vaccine. The CDR3 here is CSVEDRNLGTGIGYTF. The CDR3 DNA follows: TGCAGCGTTGAAGATCGCAACCTAGGAACAGGGATAGGCTACACCTTC. The complete variable domain, with remaining parts taken from reference TRBV29-1 and TRBJ1-2, reads SAVISQKPSRDICQRGTSLTIQCQVDSQVTMMFWYRQQPGQSLTLIATANQGSEATYESGFVIDKFPISRPNLTFSTLTVSNMSPEDSSIYLCSVEDRNLGTGIGYTFGSGTRLTVV.